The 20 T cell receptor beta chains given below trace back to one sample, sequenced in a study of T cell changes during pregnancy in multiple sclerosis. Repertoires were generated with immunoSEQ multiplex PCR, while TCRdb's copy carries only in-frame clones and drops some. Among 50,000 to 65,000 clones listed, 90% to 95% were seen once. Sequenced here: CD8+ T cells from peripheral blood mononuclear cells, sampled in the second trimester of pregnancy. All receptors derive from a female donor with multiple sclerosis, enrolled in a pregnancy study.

The CDR3 DNA sequence: TGTGCCAGCAGCACCGACAGGGCCCTTGGCTACACCTTC. Residues: CASSTDRALGYTF. This rearrangement joins TRBV6-5 to TRBJ1-2, with 7 bases lining up with TRBD1. There are 13 residues in the CDR3. V lost 6 bases, J lost 7 bases, and 8 bases stayed unmatched. Germline loops: CDR1 MNHEY, CDR2 SVGAGI.

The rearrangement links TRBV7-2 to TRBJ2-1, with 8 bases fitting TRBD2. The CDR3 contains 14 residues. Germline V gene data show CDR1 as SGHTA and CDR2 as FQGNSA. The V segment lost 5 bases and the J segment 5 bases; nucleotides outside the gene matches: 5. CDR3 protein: CASSTIAGNNEQFF. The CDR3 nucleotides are TGTGCCAGCAGCACGATAGCGGGAAACAATGAGCAGTTCTTC.

The CDR3 sequence: CSVLTSSSEQFF. DNA for the CDR3: TGCAGCGTTCTGACTAGCAGCAGTGAGCAGTTCTTC. The V and J genes are TRBV29-1 and TRBJ2-1, with TRBD2 matching 7 bases. The CDR3 runs 12 residues. J was trimmed by 9 bases and V by 5 bases; bases with no gene match: 7. Germline-derived CDR1 and CDR2 are SQVTM and ANQGSEA.

CDR3 sequence reads: CASSLIRGGTYNEQFF. CDR3 coding DNA: TGTGCCAGCAGCTTGATTCGCGGTGGTACCTACAATGAGCAGTTCTTC. This chain links TRBV5-6 with TRBJ2-1, with D uncertain. Deletions cut 1 base from V and 2 bases from J, with 13 bases between. The CDR3 spans 16 residues. From germline, CDR1 is SGHDT and CDR2 YYEEEE.

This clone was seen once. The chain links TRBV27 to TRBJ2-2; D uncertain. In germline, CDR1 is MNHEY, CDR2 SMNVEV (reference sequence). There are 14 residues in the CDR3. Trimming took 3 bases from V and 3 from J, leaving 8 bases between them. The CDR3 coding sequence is TGTGCCAGCAGTTTTATCGGGTACACCGGGGAGCTGTTTTTT. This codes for CASSFIGYTGELFF.

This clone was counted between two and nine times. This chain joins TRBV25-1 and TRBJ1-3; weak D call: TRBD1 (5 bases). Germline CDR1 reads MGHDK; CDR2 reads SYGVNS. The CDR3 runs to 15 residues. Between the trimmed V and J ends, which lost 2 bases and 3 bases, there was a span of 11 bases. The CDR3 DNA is TGTGCCAGCAGTGAACGAGGGGACTATGGAAACACCATATATTTT. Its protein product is CASSERGDYGNTIYF. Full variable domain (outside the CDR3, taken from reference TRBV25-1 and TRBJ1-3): EADIYQTPRYLVIGTGKKITLECSQTMGHDKMYWYQQDPGMELHLIHYSYGVNSTEKGDLSSESTVSRIRTEHFPLTLESARPSHTSQYLCASSERGDYGNTIYFGEGSWLTVV.

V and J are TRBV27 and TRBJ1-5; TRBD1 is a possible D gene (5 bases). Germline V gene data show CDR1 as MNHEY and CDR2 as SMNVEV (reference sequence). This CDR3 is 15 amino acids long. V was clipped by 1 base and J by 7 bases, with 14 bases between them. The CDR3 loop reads CASSLWGGGEQPQHF. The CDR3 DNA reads TGTGCCAGCAGTTTATGGGGAGGAGGGGAGCAGCCCCAGCATTTT.

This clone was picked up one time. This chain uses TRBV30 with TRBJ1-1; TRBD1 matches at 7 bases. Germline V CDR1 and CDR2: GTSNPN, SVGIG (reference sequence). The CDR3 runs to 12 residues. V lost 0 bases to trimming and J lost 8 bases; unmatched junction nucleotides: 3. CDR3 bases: TGTGCCTGGAGTGTCGGGACAGCCGAAGCTTTCTTT. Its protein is CAWSVGTAEAFF.

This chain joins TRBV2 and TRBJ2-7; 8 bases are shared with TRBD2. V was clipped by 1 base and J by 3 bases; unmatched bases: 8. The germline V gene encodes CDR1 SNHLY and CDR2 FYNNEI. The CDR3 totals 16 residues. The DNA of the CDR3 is TGTGCCAGCAGTGAAGGGGGGACTAGGTCGGGCTACGAGCAGTACTTC. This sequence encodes CASSEGGTRSGYEQYF.

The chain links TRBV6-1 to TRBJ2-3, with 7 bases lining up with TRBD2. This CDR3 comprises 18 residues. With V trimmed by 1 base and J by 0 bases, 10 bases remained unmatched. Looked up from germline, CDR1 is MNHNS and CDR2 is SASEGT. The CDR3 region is CASSEGAWSGTSTDTQYF. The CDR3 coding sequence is TGTGCCAGCAGTGAAGGGGCTTGGAGCGGGACTAGCACAGATACGCAGTATTTT.

In nucleotides, the CDR3 is TGTGCCAGCAGCCTACAGGGGACCTACAATGAGCAGTTCTTC. Translated, it gives CASSLQGTYNEQFF. The rearrangement uses TRBV13 and TRBJ2-1; 7 nucleotides line up with TRBD1. Per germline, CDR1 PRHDT and CDR2 FYEKMQ (reference sequence). The CDR3 runs to 14 residues. Trimming cost V 5 bases and J 2 bases; bases outside gene matches: 3.

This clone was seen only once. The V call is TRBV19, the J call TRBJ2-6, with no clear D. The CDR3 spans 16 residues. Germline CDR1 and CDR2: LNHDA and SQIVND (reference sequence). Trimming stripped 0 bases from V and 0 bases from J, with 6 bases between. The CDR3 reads CASSIEVLSGANVLTF. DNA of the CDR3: TGTGCCAGTAGTATAGAGGTACTCTCTGGGGCCAACGTCCTGACTTTC.

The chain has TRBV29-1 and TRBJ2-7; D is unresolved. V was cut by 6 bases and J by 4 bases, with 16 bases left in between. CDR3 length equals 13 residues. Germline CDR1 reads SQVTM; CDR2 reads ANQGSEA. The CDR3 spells CSVVPVGGYEQYF. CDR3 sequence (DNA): TGCAGCGTCGTACCTGTAGGCGGATACGAGCAGTACTTC.

The CDR3 reads CARSIYSGPAYEQYF. CDR3 DNA sequence: TGTGCCAGAAGCATATATAGCGGGCCCGCCTACGAGCAGTACTTC. The chain links TRBV5-3 to TRBJ2-7, with TRBD2 matching over 7 bases. TRBV5-3 is designated an ORF whose function remains uncertain. V was pared by 4 bases and J by 2 bases, with 9 bases of the junction left unmatched. This CDR3 has 15 amino acids.

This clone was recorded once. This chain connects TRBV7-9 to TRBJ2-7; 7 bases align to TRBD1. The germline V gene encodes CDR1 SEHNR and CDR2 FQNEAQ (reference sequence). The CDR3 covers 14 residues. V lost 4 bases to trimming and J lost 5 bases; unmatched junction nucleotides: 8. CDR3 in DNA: TGTGCCAGCAGCTCCGACAGGGTAGGAAACGAGCAGTACTTC. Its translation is CASSSDRVGNEQYF.

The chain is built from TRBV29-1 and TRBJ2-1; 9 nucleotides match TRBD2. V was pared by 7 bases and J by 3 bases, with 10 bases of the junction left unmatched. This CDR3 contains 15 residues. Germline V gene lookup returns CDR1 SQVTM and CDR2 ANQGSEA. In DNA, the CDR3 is TGCAGCGCTCCGGATGGCGGGAGGGTCTACAATGAGCAGTTCTTC. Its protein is CSAPDGGRVYNEQFF.

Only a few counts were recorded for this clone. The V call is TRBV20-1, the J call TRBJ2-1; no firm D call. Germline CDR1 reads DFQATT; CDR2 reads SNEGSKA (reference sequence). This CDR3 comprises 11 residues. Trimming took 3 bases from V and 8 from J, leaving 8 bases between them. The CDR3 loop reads CSASPSDEQFF. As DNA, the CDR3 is TGCAGTGCTAGCCCCTCCGATGAGCAGTTCTTC.

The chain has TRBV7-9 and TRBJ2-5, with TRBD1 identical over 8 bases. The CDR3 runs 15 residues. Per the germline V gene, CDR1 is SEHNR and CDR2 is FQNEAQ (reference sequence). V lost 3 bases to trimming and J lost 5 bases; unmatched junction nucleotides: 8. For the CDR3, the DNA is TGTGCCAGCAGCTTGTTGGCAGGGGGCCGGGAGACCCAGTACTTC. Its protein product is CASSLLAGGRETQYF.

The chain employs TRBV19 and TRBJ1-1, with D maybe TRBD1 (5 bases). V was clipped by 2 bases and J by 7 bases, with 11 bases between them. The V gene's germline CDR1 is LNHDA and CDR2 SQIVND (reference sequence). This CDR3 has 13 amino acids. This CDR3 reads CASSIQGEVEAFF. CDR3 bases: TGTGCCAGTAGTATACAAGGGGAGGTTGAAGCTTTCTTT. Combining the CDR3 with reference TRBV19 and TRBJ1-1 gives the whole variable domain DGGITQSPKYLFRKEGQNVTLSCEQNLNHDAMYWYRQDPGQGLRLIYYSQIVNDFQKGDIAEGYSVSREKKESFPLTVTSAQKNPTAFYLCASSIQGEVEAFFGQGTRLTVV.

In DNA form, the CDR3 reads TGTGCCAGCAGTTGGTACAGGGGAGTGAACACTGAAGCTTTCTTT. Amino acids: CASSWYRGVNTEAFF. The J gene is TRBJ1-1, the V gene TRBV27; 7 bases match TRBD1. This CDR3 has 15 residues. CDR1 and CDR2 from the germline V gene are MNHEY and SMNVEV (reference sequence). V lost 4 bases to trimming and J lost 0 bases; unmatched junction nucleotides: 5.